This TCR beta chain is drawn from a study of T cell responses to AZD1222 COVID-19 vaccine. The table came from immunoSEQ multiplex PCR; TCRdb's copy has only in-frame clones and leaves some out. The sample consists of about 120,000 clones, about 93% of them appearing once. The germline V and J ends were trimmed by 1 base and 11 bases, with 17 bases remaining between them. CDR1 LGHDT and CDR2 YNNKEL come from the germline V gene (reference sequence). The CDR3 totals 14 residues. V gene TRBV3-1 (or the pseudogene TRBV3-2) combines with J gene TRBJ1-1, with D possibly being TRBD1 (5 bases). The source is an adult who received the AZD1222 COVID-19 vaccine. This specimen was peripheral blood, taken 28 days after the second AZD1222 dose. CDR3 sequence: CASSQAGTPSGAFF. In DNA, the CDR3 is TGTGCCAGCAGCCAAGCTGGGACCCCCTCTGGGGCTTTCTTT.